This T cell receptor (beta chain) was profiled in a study of identical twins. This clonotype was detected a few times. V dropped 6 bases and J dropped 5 bases, with 19 bases sitting between them. This CDR3 contains 14 residues. The germline V gene has CDR1 DFQATT and CDR2 SNEGSKA (reference sequence). TCRdb re-analysed the 5' RACE reads in MiXCR, keeping a single row per CDR3 protein. The table shows 400,000 to 650,000 distinct CDR3 sequences, with around 20% occurring only once. This same sample was also part of a study on T cells expressing NK-cell markers. From that study: About 6 donors had dominant NKG2C+ clonotypes that comprised roughly 1.0-7.0% of their CD8+ T cells.

The sequence derives from a woman younger than 35 in good health. The chain uses TRBV20-1 and TRBJ2-5; TRBD2 might be the D (6 bases). Sample: CD4+ T cells sorted from blood. The CDR3 is CSAPLVAAGETQYF. The CDR3 coding sequence is TGCAGTGCCCCATTAGTCGCGGCGGGGGAGACCCAGTACTTC.